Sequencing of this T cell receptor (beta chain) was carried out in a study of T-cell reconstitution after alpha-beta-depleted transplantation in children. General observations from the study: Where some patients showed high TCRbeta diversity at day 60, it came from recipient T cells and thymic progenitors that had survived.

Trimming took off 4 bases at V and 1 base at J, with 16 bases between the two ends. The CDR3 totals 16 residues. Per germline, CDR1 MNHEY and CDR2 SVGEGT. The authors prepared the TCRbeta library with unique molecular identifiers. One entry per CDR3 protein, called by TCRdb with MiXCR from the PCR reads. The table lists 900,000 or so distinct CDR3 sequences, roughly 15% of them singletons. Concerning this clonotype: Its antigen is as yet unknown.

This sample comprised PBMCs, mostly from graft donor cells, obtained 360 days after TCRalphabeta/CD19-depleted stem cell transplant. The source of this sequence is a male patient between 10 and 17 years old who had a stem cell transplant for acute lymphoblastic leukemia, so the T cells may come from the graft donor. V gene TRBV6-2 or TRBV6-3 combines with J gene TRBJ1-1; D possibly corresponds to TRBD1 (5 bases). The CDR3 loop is CASSSGGIQGNTEAFF. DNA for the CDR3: TGTGCCAGCAGTTCCGGGGGTATTCAGGGGAACACTGAAGCTTTCTTT.